This T cell receptor (beta chain) originates from a study of somatic mutations in cytotoxic T cells in rheumatoid arthritis. Study-level background: Several of the V beta antibody-stained T-cell populations were flow-sorted at nearly 100% purity; V beta1+ cells were among them and were sequenced for TCRB.

TCRdb keeps only in-frame clones here, not all; method: immunoSEQ multiplex PCR. The sample lists around 24,000 clones, roughly 82% occurring once. The germline CDR1 and CDR2 sequences are SGHAT and FQNNGV. With V trimmed by 6 bases and J by 1 base, 9 bases remained unmatched. The CDR3 is 16 residues long. Notes on the study in general: The top CD8+ clone topped 20% of CD8+ cells in about an eighth of the roughly 60 patients. Significant differences in CD8+ T-cell clonality were not found between rheumatoid arthritis patients and healthy controls (age-matched).

About this clone itself: What it binds is unknown.

The chain links TRBV11-2 to TRBJ1-1; 9 nucleotides match TRBD1. The sequenced sample consisted of CD8+ T cells sorted from blood. The sequence was obtained from a man aged 45-65 years in good health. The CDR3 protein is CASRTQGAEGNTEAFF. CDR3 in DNA: TGTGCCAGCAGGACACAGGGGGCAGAGGGGAACACTGAAGCTTTCTTT.